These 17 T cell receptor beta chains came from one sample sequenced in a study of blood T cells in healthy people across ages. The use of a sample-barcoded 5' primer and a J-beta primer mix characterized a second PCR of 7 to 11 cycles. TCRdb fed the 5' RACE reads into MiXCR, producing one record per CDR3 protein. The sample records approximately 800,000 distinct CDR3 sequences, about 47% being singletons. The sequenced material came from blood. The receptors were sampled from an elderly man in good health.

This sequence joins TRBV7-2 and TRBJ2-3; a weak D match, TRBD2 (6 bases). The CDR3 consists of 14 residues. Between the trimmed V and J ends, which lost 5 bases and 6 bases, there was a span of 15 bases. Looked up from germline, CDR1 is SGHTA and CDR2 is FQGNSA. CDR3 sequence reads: CASSRDSSRDTQYF. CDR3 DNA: TGTGCCAGCAGCCGGGACTCCTCCAGGGATACGCAGTATTTT. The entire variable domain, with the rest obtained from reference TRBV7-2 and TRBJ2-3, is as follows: GAGVSQSPSNKVTEKGKDVELRCDPISGHTALYWYRQSLGQGLEFLIYFQGNSAPDKSGLPSDRFSAERTGGSVSTLTIQRTQQEDSAVYLCASSRDSSRDTQYFGPGTRLTVL.

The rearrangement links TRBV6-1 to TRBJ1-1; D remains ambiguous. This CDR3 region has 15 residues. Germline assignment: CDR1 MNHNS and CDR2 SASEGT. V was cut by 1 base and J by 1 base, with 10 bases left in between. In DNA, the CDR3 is TGTGCCAGCAGTGAAGTAGTACAGCAGAACACTGAAGCTTTCTTT. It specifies CASSEVVQQNTEAFF.

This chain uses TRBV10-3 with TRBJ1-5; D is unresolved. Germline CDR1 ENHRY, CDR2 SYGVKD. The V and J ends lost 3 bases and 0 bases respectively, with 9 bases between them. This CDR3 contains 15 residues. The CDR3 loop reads CAISETMNSNQPQHF. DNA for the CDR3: TGTGCCATCAGTGAAACCATGAATAGCAATCAGCCCCAGCATTTT.

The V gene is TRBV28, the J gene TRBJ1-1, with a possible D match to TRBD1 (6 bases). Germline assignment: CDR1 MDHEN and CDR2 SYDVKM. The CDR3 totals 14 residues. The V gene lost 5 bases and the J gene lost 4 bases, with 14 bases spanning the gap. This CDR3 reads CASSPRRGRTEAFF. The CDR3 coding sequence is TGTGCCAGCAGTCCCCGCAGGGGACGCACTGAAGCTTTCTTT.

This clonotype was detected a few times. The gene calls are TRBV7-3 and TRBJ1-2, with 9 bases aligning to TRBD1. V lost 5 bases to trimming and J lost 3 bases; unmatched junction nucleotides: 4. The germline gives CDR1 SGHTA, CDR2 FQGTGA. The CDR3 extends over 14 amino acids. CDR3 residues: CASSETGGDYGYTF. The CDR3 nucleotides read TGTGCCAGCAGCGAGACAGGGGGAGACTATGGCTACACCTTC.

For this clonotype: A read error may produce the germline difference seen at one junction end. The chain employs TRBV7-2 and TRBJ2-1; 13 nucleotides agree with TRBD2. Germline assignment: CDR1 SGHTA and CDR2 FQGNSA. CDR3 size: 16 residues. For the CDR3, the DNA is TGTGCCAGCAGCTTAGCGGGGACTAGCGGGAACAAGGAGCAGTTCTTC. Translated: CASSLAGTSGNKEQFF.

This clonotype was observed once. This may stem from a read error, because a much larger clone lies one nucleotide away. CDR3 DNA: TGCAGTGCTAGCGTCAGGACTAGCAGGACGGATGAGCAGTTCTTC. Protein product: CSASVRTSRTDEQFF. The chain joins TRBV20-1 to TRBJ2-1; 8 bases line up with TRBD2. The CDR3 is made up of 15 amino acids. CDR1 DFQATT and CDR2 SNEGSKA come from the germline V gene (reference sequence). J gave up 8 bases and V 3 bases, and 12 bases lay outside the gene matches.

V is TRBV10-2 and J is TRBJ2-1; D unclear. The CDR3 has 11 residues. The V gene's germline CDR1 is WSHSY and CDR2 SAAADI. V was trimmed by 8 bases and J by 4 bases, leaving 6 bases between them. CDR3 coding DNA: TGCGCCAGCGGCTGGTACAATGAGCAGTTCTTC. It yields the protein CASGWYNEQFF.

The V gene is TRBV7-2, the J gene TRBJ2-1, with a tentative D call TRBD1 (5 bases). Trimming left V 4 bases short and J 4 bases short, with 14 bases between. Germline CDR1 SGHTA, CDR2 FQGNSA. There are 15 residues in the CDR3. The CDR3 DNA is TGTGCCAGCAGCTCCCGAGGACACGAGTACAATGAGCAGTTCTTC. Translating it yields CASSSRGHEYNEQFF.

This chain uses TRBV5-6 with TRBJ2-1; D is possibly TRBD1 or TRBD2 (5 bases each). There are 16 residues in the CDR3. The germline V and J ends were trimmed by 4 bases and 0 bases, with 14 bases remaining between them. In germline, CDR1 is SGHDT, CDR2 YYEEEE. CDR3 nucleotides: TGTGCCAGCAGCCTCCAGGGAGAAACCTCCTACAATGAGCAGTTCTTC. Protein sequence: CASSLQGETSYNEQFF. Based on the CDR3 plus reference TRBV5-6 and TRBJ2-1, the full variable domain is DAGVTQSPTHLIKTRGQQVTLRCSPKSGHDTVSWYQQALGQGPQFIFQYYEEEERQRGNFPDRFSGHQFPNYSSELNVNALLLGDSALYLCASSLQGETSYNEQFFGPGTRLTVL.

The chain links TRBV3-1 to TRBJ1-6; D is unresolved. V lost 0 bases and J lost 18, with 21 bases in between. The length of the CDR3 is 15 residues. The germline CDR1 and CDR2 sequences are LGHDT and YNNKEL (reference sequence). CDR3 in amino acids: CASSQDSGARSTPHF. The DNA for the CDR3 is TGTGCCAGCAGCCAAGATTCCGGAGCGCGTAGCACCCCCCACTTT.

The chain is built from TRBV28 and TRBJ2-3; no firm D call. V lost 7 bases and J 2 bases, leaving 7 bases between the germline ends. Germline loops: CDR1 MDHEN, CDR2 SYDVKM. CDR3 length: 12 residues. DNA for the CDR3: TGTGCCAGCATGGAGAACACAGATACGCAGTATTTT. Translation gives CASMENTDTQYF.

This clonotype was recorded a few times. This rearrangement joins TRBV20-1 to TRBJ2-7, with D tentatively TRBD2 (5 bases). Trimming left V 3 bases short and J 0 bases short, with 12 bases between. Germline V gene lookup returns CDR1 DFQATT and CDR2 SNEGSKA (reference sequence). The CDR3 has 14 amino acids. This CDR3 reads CSARGASHSYEQYF. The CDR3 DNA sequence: TGCAGTGCTAGGGGTGCTAGCCACTCCTACGAGCAGTACTTC.

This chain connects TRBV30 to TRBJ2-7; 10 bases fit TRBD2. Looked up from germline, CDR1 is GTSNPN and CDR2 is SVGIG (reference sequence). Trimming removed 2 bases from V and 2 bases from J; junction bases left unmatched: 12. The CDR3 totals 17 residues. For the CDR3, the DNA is TGTGCCTGGAGTAAGTCTCTAGCGGGAGCCCACGCCTACGAGCAGTACTTC. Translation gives CAWSKSLAGAHAYEQYF.

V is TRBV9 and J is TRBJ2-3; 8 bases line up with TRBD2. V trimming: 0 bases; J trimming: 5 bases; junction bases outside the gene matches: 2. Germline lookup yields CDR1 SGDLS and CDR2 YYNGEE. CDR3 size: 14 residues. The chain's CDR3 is CASSVVLAGDTQYF. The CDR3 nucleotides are TGTGCCAGCAGCGTAGTCCTAGCGGGAGATACGCAGTATTTT.

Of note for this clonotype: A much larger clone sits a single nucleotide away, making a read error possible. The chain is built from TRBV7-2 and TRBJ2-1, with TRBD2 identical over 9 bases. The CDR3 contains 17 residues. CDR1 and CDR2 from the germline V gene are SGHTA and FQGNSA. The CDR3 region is CAGSLQGGRGSYNEQFF. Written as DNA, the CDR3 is TGTGCCGGCAGCTTACAAGGCGGGAGGGGGTCCTACAATGAGCAGTTCTTC. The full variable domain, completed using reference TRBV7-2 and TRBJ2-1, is GAGVSQSPSNKVTEKGKDVELRCDPISGHTALYWYRQSLGQGLEFLIYFQGNSAPDKSGLPSDRFSAERTGGSVSTLTIQRTQQEDSAVYLCAGSLQGGRGSYNEQFFGPGTRLTVL.

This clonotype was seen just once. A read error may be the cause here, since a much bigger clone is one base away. DNA for the CDR3: TGTGCCAGCAGCTCGACTAGCGGAAACTGGGGAGTCAAAAACATTCAGTACTTC. Translated, it gives CASSSTSGNWGVKNIQYF. This sequence joins TRBV7-2 and TRBJ2-5; 9 nucleotides agree with TRBD2. Judging by the DNA end, TRBJ2-4 fits better; the J call may be wrong. The germline CDR1 and CDR2 sequences are SGHTA and FQGNSA. CDR3 size: 18 residues.